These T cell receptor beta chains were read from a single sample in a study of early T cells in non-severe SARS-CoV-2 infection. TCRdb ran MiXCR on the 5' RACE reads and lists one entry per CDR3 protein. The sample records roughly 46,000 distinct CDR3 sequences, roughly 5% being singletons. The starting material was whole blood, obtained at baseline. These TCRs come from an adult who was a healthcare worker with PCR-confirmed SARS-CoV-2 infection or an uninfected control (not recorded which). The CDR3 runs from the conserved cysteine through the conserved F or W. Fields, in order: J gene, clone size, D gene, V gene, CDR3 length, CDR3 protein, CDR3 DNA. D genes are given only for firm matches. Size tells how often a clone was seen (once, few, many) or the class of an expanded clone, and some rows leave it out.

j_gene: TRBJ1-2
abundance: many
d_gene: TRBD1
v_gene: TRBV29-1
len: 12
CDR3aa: CSAQGQGYGYTF
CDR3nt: TGCAGCGCCCAGGGACAGGGCTATGGCTACACCTTC

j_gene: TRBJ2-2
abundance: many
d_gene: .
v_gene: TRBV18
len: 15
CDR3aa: CASSPSLLDTGELFF
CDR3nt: TGTGCCAGCTCACCATCTCTGCTGGACACCGGGGAGCTGTTTTTT

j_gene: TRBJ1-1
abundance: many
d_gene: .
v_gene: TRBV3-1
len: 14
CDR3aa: CASSYGRRNTEAFF
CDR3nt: TGTGCCAGCAGCTACGGACGGAGAAACACTGAAGCTTTCTTT

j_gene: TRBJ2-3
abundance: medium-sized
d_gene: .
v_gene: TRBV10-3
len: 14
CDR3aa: CAIGAGRSTDTQYF
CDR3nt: TGTGCCATCGGGGCAGGGCGTAGCACAGATACGCAGTATTTT

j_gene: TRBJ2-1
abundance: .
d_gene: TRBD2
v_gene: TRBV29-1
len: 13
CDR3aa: CSAVLAGGLRVLF
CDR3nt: TGCAGCGCCGTGCTAGCGGGGGGGTTACGTGTGCTCTTC

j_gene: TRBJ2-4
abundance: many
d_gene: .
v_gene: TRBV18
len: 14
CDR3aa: CASSPKVAKNIQYF
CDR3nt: TGTGCCAGCTCACCAAAGGTGGCCAAAAACATTCAGTACTTC

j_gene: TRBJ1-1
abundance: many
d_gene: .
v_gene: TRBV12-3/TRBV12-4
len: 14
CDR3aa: CASSLGTLNTEAFF
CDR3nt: TGTGCCAGCAGTTTGGGGACACTGAACACTGAAGCTTTCTTT

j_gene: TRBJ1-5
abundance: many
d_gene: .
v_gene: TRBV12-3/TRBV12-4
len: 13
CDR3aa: CASTPSGNQPQHF
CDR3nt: TGTGCCAGCACCCCCTCTGGCAATCAGCCCCAGCATTTT

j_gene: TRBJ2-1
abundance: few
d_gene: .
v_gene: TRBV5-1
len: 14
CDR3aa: CASSLGRANNEQFF
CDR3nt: TGCGCCAGCAGCTTGGGTAGGGCCAACAATGAGCAGTTCTTC

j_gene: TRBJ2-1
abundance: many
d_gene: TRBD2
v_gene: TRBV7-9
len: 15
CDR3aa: CASSPGLPANNEQFF
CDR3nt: TGTGCCAGCAGCCCGGGACTACCGGCTAACAATGAGCAGTTCTTC

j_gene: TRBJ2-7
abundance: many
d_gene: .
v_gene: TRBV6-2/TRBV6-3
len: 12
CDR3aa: CASTGPSYEQYF
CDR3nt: TGTGCCAGCACGGGGCCGTCCTACGAGCAGTACTTC

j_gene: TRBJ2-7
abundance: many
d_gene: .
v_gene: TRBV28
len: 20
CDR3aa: CASSPKWDSRRWASDYEQYF
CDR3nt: TGTGCCAGCAGCCCGAAGTGGGACAGCCGAAGGTGGGCTAGCGATTACGAGCAGTACTTC

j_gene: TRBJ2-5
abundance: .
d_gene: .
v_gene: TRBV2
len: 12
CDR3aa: CASNKRTGTEYF
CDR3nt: TGTGCCAGCAACAAACGGACCGGGACGGAGTACTTC

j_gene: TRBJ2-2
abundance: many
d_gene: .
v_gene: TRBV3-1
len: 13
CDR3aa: CASSRGREGELFF
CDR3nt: TGTGCCAGCAGCCGTGGAAGAGAGGGGGAGCTGTTTTTT

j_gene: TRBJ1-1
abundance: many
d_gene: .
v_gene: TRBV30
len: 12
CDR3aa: CAWNGENTEAFF
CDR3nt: TGTGCCTGGAATGGTGAGAACACTGAAGCTTTCTTT